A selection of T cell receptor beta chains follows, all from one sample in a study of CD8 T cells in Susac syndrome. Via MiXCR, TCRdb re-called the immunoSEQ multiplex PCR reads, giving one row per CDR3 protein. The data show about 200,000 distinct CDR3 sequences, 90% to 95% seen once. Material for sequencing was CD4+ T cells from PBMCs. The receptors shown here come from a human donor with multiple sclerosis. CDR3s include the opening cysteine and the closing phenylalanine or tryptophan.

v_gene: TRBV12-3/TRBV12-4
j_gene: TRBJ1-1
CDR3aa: CASSSHTSGGANTEAFF

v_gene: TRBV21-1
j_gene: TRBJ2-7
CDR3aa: CASLNTYEQYF

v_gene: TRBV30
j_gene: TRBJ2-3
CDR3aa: CAWGAGQSTDTQYF

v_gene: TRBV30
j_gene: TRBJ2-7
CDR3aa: CAWLGTGNEQYF

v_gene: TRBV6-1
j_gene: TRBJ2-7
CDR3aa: CASSRQLDYEQYF

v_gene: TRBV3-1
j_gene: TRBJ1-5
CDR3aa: CASSRTGGDQPQHF

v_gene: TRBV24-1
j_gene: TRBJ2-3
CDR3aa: CATSDRRQGSVTDTQYF

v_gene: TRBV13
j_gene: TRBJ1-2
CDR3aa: CASSSSRVGGVGGYTF

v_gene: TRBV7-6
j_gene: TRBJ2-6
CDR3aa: CASSQGAAGANVLTF

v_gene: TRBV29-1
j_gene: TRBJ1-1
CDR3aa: CSVERLNTEAFF

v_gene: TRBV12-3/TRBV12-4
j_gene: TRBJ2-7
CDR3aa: CASSAGGSSYEQYF

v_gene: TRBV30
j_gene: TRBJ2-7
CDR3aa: CAWSPRGTGLGYEQYF

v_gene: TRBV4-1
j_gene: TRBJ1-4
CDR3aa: CASSQDEQVNEKLFF

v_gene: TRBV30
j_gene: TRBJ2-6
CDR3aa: CAWSRVPLSSGANVLTF

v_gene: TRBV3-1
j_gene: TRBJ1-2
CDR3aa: CASSRSVSYTF

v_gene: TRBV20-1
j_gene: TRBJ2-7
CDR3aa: CSASSGDRADYEQYF

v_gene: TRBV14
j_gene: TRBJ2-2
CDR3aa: CASRGGVAGELFF

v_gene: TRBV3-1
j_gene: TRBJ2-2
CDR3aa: CASSQQGYTGELFF

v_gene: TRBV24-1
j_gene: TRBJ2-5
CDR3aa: CATSEAGPRGTQYF

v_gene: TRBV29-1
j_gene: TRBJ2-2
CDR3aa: CSVEGLSGGDSTGELFF

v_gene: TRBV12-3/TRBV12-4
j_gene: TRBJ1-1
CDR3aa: CASSWSVTEAFF

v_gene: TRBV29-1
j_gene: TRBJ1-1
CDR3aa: CSVANTENTEAFF

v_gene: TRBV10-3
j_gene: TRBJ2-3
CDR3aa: CAISESSQFVDTQYF

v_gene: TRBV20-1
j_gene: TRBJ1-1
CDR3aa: CSARGPLNTEAFF

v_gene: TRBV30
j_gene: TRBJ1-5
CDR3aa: CAWDRKGGQPQHF

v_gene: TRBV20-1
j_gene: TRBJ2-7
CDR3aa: CSAQLAGATYEQYF

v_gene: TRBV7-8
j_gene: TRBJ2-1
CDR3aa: CASNPSGVGEQFF

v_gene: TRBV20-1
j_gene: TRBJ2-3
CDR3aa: CSAPRGWAFADTQYF

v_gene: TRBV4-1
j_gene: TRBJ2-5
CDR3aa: CASSQGQDFETQYF

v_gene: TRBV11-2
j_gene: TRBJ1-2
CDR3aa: CASSLSGRSYGYTF

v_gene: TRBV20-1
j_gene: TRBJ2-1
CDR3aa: CSARVGGPITEQFF

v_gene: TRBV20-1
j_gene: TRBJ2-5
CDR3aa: CSAGARASGYRGETQYF

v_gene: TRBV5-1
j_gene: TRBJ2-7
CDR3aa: CASSLVGYEQYF

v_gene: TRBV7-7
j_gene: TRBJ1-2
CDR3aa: CASSVDSPYGYTF

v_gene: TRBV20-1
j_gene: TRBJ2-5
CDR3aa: CSARYDRGRQETQYF

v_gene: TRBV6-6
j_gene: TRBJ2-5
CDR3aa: CASSRLERETQYF

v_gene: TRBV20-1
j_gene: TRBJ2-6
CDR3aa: CSASNTAGQGSGANVLTF

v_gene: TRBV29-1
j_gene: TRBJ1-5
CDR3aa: CSVRLATSGGNQPQHF

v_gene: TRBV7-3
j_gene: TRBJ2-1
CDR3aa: CASSQAGEGEQFF

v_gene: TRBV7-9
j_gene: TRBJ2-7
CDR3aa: CASSWEAVLKDEQYF

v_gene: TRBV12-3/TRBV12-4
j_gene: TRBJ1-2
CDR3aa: CASSVDRLNGYTF

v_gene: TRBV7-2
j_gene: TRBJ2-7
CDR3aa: CASSFGGAGAYEQYF

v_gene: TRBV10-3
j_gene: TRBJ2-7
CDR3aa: CAIRSGQTEQYF

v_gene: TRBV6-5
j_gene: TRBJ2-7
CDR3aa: CASSLRSHYEQYF

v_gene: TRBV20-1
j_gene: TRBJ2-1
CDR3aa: CSAGEVGAGGPAFF

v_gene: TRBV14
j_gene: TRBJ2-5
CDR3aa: CASSQALLQETQYF

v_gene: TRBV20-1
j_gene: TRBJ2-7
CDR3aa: CSEDIALSRREQYF

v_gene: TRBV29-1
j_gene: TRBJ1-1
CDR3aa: CSARQDFTEAFF

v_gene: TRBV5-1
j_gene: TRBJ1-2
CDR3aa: CASSLASNYGYTF

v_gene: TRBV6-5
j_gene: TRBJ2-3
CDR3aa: CASSYSGLAGRTDTQYF

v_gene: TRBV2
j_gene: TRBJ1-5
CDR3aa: CASIRDARVQPQHF

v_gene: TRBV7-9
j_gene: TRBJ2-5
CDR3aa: CASSFWRGQGASGTQYF

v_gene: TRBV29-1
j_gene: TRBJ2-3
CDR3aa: CSVAPLSDTQYF

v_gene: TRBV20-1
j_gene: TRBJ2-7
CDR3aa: CSARDPGIYEQYF

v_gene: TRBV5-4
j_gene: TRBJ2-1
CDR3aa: CASSSGGDDEQFF

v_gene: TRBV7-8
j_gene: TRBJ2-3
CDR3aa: CASSLEGRLTDTQYF

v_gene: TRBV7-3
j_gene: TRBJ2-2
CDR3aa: CASSSDRGGTGELFF

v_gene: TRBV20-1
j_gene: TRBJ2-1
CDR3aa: CSARAPGGTAYNEQFF

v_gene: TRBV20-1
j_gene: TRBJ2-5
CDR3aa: CSLQGLGETQYF

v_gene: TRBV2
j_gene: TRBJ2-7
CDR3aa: CASKADSYEQYF